One sample yielded the 4 T cell receptor beta chains listed below, sequenced in a study of cytomegalovirus exposure and HLA in healthy donors (dated by TCRdb to the late 2010s). Preparation of the library involved the immunoSEQ multiplex PCR assay. The multiplex PCR relied on a mix of 60 forward primers for TCR Vbeta segments and 13 reverse primers for TCR Jbeta segments. The table comes from immuneACCESS by way of TCRdb, which keeps in-frame sequences with V and J called. Part of the clones is missing from these tables; in studies checked, under half for an unresolved V gene and the rest for unknown reasons. The sample table on file contains around 70,000 clones. Roughly 2.6% of the sample is held by the ten biggest clonotypes. The sample comprised PBMCs. These receptors were collected from a female donor in good health and CMV-seropositive.

This rearrangement joins TRBV28 to TRBJ1-4; D ambiguous. From germline, CDR1 is MDHEN and CDR2 SYDVKM. The CDR3 has 13 residues. CDR3 sequence reads: CAATRWDNEKLFF. In DNA, the CDR3 is TGTGCGGCAACTAGGTGGGATAATGAAAAACTGTTTTTT.

The chain is built from TRBV29-1 and TRBJ1-2; 7 bases match TRBD1. J was trimmed by 4 bases and V by 5 bases; bases with no gene match: 4. The CDR3 is 12 residues long. Germline CDR1 reads SQVTM; CDR2 reads ANQGSEA. CDR3 coding DNA: TGCAGCGTTCTTGCAGGGGGCTATGGCTACACCTTC. Translated, it gives CSVLAGGYGYTF. Full variable domain (remainder filled in from reference TRBV29-1 and TRBJ1-2): SAVISQKPSRDICQRGTSLTIQCQVDSQVTMMFWYRQQPGQSLTLIATANQGSEATYESGFVIDKFPISRPNLTFSTLTVSNMSPEDSSIYLCSVLAGGYGYTFGSGTRLTVV.

The V call is TRBV5-1, the J call TRBJ1-4; D is perhaps TRBD1 (5 bases). V was pared by 2 bases and J by 8 bases, with 16 bases between. The CDR3 totals 15 residues. In germline, CDR1 is SGHRS, CDR2 YFSETQ. In DNA, the CDR3 is TGCGCCAGCAGCTTTTCGGAGGGGCTCGGGGAAAAACTGTTTTTT. Translating it yields CASSFSEGLGEKLFF.

This chain uses TRBV4-2 with TRBJ1-1, with a possible D match to TRBD1 (5 bases). The CDR3 totals 14 residues. Per the germline V gene, CDR1 is LGHNA and CDR2 is YNFKEQ. Trimming took 1 base from V and 2 from J, leaving 8 bases between them. The CDR3 DNA reads TGTGCCAGCAGCCAAGTACAGGAAAACACTGAAGCTTTCTTT. Its translation: CASSQVQENTEAFF.